The source of this T cell receptor beta chain is a study of T cell responses to AZD1222 COVID-19 vaccine. Findings of the study overall: The sample set comprised mostly white British donors with more females, and clonal diversity was possibly underestimated. Spike-specific TCR breadth and depth went up after people got two AZD1222 doses. Seropositive at baseline were only a handful of AZD1222 recipients.

Trimming shortened V by 4 bases and J by 8 bases, and 14 bases separated the two germline ends. In germline, CDR1 is SEHNR, CDR2 FQNEAQ (reference sequence). This CDR3 has 13 amino acids. Clones were read by immunoSEQ multiplex PCR, and TCRdb kept only the in-frame ones, dropping some. The sample carries 75,000 to 100,000 clones, approximately 90% recorded once. Second doses that came at about 4 or about 12 weeks were put together. About this clone itself: Its antigen is as yet unknown.

The clonotype originates from an adult who received the AZD1222 COVID-19 vaccine. V is TRBV7-9 and J is TRBJ1-1; D gene unclear. The sequenced sample was peripheral blood, obtained 28 days after the second AZD1222 dose. Here the CDR3 reads CASSSNPETEAFF. CDR3 DNA sequence: TGTGCCAGCAGCTCAAACCCTGAGACCGAAGCTTTCTTT.